The 3 T cell receptor beta chains presented below share a single source sample, sequenced in a study of CD8 T cells in Susac syndrome. With random hexamers, reverse transcription was performed on about 0.45 to 1 ug of RNA. TCRdb re-called the immunoSEQ multiplex PCR reads with MiXCR, one entry per CDR3 protein. The sample comprises 200,000 or so distinct CDR3 sequences, 90% to 95% of which are singletons, and 0.093% rests with the top ten. The sequenced sample consisted of CD4+ T cells from PBMCs. These receptors were collected from a human donor with multiple sclerosis.

J is TRBJ1-1 and V is TRBV30, with D maybe TRBD1 (6 bases). Germline V gene lookup returns CDR1 GTSNPN and CDR2 SVGIG (reference sequence). Trimming took 7 bases from V and 3 from J, leaving 12 bases between them. The CDR3 totals 12 residues. The CDR3 region has the DNA TGTGCCTTTTTGGGGGGCCACACTGAAGCTTTCTTT. Translating gives CAFLGGHTEAFF.

The genes are TRBV14 and TRBJ2-1; D not certain. The CDR3 has 14 residues. V lost 1 base to trimming and J lost 10 bases, with 14 bases between them. Per germline, CDR1 SGHDN and CDR2 FVKESK. The CDR3 region is CASSQASRWAEQFF. CDR3 nucleotides: TGTGCCAGCAGCCAAGCCTCCCGGTGGGCAGAGCAGTTCTTC. Supplemented by reference TRBV14 and TRBJ2-1, the full variable domain reads EAGVTQFPSHSVIEKGQTVTLRCDPISGHDNLYWYRRVMGKEIKFLLHFVKESKQDESGMPNNRFLAERTGGTYSTLKVQPAELEDSGVYFCASSQASRWAEQFFGPGTRLTVL.

J is TRBJ1-2 and V is TRBV9; D is unclear. Germline V gene lookup returns CDR1 SGDLS and CDR2 YYNGEE. The CDR3 runs 14 residues. Deletions cut 0 bases from V and 1 base from J, with 7 bases between. CDR3 nucleotides: TGTGCCAGCAGCGTAGGATCAGTTAACTATGGCTACACCTTC. This gives the protein CASSVGSVNYGYTF.